This T cell receptor (beta chain) derives from a study of T cell clones after liver transplantation. This CDR3 spans 15 amino acids. The V end lost 2 bases, the J end lost 3 bases, and 14 bases lay between the germline ends. The V gene's germline CDR1 is SGHTA and CDR2 FQGTGA. The table lists this clone with a count of one. Measured with immunoSEQ multiplex PCR; TCRdb has only the in-frame clones, and not every one. The table records 70,000 to 80,000 clones, roughly nine tenths of them present only once. The chain carries TRBV7-3 and TRBJ2-7, with D possibly matching TRBD1 (6 bases). The TCR comes from a human donor who received a liver transplant. Material: CD4+ T cells from blood, obtained before liver transplant. CDR3 sequence reads: CASSLQAGARYEQYF. The CDR3 DNA is TGTGCCAGCAGCTTACAGGCAGGGGCCCGCTACGAGCAGTACTTC.